The 23 T cell receptor beta chains listed next were all sequenced from one sample in a study of T cell responses to AZD1222 COVID-19 vaccine. The table came from immunoSEQ multiplex PCR; TCRdb's copy has only in-frame clones and leaves some out. The sample shows 75,000 to 95,000 clones, under 90% of them seen only once. The source was peripheral blood, collected on day 0 of MenACWY control vaccination. The receptors come from an adult in good health.

J is TRBJ1-5 and V is TRBV6-5, with unresolved D. This CDR3 spans 15 amino acids. Germline V gene lookup returns CDR1 MNHEY and CDR2 SVGAGI. Trimming removed 0 bases at V and 1 base at J, with 7 bases between. The CDR3 DNA follows: TGTGCCAGCAGTTACTCCGTCCTGAGCAATCAGCCCCAGCATTTT. Its protein is CASSYSVLSNQPQHF.

V and J are TRBV18 and TRBJ1-4; no firm D call. Germline V gene data show CDR1 as KGHSH and CDR2 as LQKENI. This CDR3 has 15 residues. Trimming took 2 bases from V and 0 from J, leaving 7 bases between them. CDR3 sequence: CASSPDGATNEKLFF. CDR3 nucleotide sequence: TGTGCCAGCTCACCAGATGGTGCAACTAATGAAAAACTGTTTTTT.

This chain links TRBV5-1 with TRBJ1-2; no firm D call. Trimming took 5 bases from V and 0 from J, leaving 26 bases between them. Germline-derived CDR1 and CDR2 are SGHRS and YFSETQ. The CDR3 runs to 19 residues. The CDR3 DNA is TGCGCCAGCAGTTATTTTGCCGACCGACACCTCCGAACTAACTATGGCTACACCTTC. It yields the protein CASSYFADRHLRTNYGYTF.

The chain has TRBV6-4 and TRBJ2-3, with 10 bases matching TRBD2. CDR1 and CDR2 (germline): MRHNA, SNTAGT. V gave up 2 bases and J gave up 2 bases; unmatched junction bases: 1. This CDR3 region has 15 residues. The CDR3 nucleotides are TGTGCCAGCAGTGACAGCGGGGGGGCCACAGATACGCAGTATTTT. Protein: CASSDSGGATDTQYF.

This chain joins TRBV6-5 and TRBJ2-2, with no clear D. Germline V gene sequence: CDR1 MNHEY, CDR2 SVGAGI. Trimming cost V 2 bases and J 0 bases, with 7 bases left between them. The CDR3 totals 15 residues. The CDR3 loop reads CASSYAVTNTGELFF. For the CDR3, the DNA is TGTGCCAGCAGTTACGCAGTCACGAACACCGGGGAGCTGTTTTTT.

This clone has a single count. V gene TRBV27 combines with J gene TRBJ1-2; D may be TRBD1 (5 bases). The germline CDR1 and CDR2 sequences are MNHEY and SMNVEV (reference sequence). Trimming took 4 bases from V and 9 from J, leaving 15 bases between them. The CDR3 consists of 13 residues. CDR3 loop: CASSSSGTYSYTF. For the CDR3, the DNA is TGTGCCAGCAGTTCCTCAGGGACGTATAGCTACACCTTC.

V is TRBV11-2 and J is TRBJ1-1; D gene unclear. The CDR3 consists of 16 residues. Germline CDR1 and CDR2: SGHAT and FQNNGV. V lost 1 base to trimming and J lost 2 bases, with 14 bases between them. CDR3 DNA: TGTGCCAGCAGCTTAGGTACAGTCTGGGGTAACACTGAAGCTTTCTTT. Translated, it gives CASSLGTVWGNTEAFF.

The rearrangement links TRBV27 to TRBJ2-1; D is unresolved. Germline-derived CDR1 and CDR2 are MNHEY and SMNVEV (reference sequence). The ends were cut back, 6 bases at V and 0 bases at J, with 9 bases in the middle. This CDR3 region has 14 residues. The CDR3 DNA follows: TGTGCCAGCAGGAAGGATTACTCCTACAATGAGCAGTTCTTC. Encoded protein: CASRKDYSYNEQFF.

The V and J genes are TRBV28 and TRBJ2-3; D tentatively fits TRBD1 or TRBD2 (6 bases each). Germline CDR1 and CDR2: MDHEN and SYDVKM. The CDR3 has 15 amino acids. The V end lost 6 bases, the J end lost 2 bases, and 15 bases lay between the germline ends. CDR3 amino acids: CASRGGTGVTDTQYF. The CDR3 DNA follows: TGTGCCAGCAGAGGGGGTACGGGGGTCACAGATACGCAGTATTTT.

The chain uses TRBV6-1 and TRBJ2-3, with no clear D. Per the germline V gene, CDR1 is MNHNS and CDR2 is SASEGT. CDR3 length: 12 residues. The V end lost 2 bases, the J end lost 4 bases, and 4 bases lay between the germline ends. As DNA, the CDR3 is TGTGCCAGCAGTGAAAGGGCAGATACGCAGTATTTT. It is translated as CASSERADTQYF.

The chain is built from TRBV7-6 and TRBJ1-1, with no clear D. This CDR3 has 15 amino acids. CDR1 and CDR2 (germline): SGHVS, FNYEAQ. Trimming removed 5 bases at V and 3 bases at J, with 16 bases between. The CDR3 DNA reads TGTGCCAGCAGCCCGGCGCTGAATGGGGACACTGAAGCTTTCTTT. Encoded protein: CASSPALNGDTEAFF.

This chain joins TRBV6-6 and TRBJ2-7, with D possibly matching TRBD1 (6 bases). Germline V gene data show CDR1 as MNHNY and CDR2 as SVGAGI (reference sequence). V lost 10 bases and J 12 bases, leaving 22 bases between the germline ends. The CDR3 loop spans 12 amino acids. CDR3 DNA: TGTGCCACCACGTTCGACTTAACAGGGTTGTACTTC. Amino acid sequence: CATTFDLTGLYF.

The chain combines TRBV5-5 with TRBJ1-5; D remains ambiguous. Germline CDR1 is SGHKS and CDR2 is YYEKEE (reference sequence). V was clipped by 0 bases and J by 7 bases, with 8 bases between them. The CDR3 spans 13 residues. CDR3 coding DNA: TGTGCCAGCAGCTTGGGTGTGGGACAGCCCCAGCATTTT. Its protein product is CASSLGVGQPQHF.

This clone has a single count. The chain carries TRBV27 and TRBJ1-4; the D is unclear. Trimming took off 4 bases at V and 8 bases at J, with 17 bases between the two ends. Germline V gene lookup returns CDR1 MNHEY and CDR2 SMNVEV (reference sequence). CDR3 size: 15 residues. In DNA form, the CDR3 reads TGTGCCAGCAGTTCCTTACTCGGCCTTGGGGAAAAACTGTTTTTT. Translation gives CASSSLLGLGEKLFF.

The chain recombines TRBV2 with TRBJ1-6; D is unclear. Germline CDR1 and CDR2: SNHLY and FYNNEI. The V gene lost 3 bases and the J gene lost 4 bases, with 13 bases spanning the gap. CDR3 length: 16 amino acids. The CDR3 loop is CASSDPSRGYNSPLHF. The CDR3 coding sequence is TGTGCCAGCAGTGATCCCAGCCGGGGTTATAATTCACCCCTCCACTTT.

V usage is TRBV6-5 and J usage is TRBJ1-1; D is uncertain. The germline CDR1 and CDR2 sequences are MNHEY and SVGAGI. This CDR3 comprises 14 residues. The germline V and J ends were trimmed by 4 bases and 0 bases, with 9 bases remaining between them. CDR3 loop: CASSLSDLNTEAFF. CDR3 DNA sequence: TGTGCCAGCAGTTTGTCAGATCTGAACACTGAAGCTTTCTTT.

This clone was detected once. The chain recombines TRBV4-3 with TRBJ1-1, with 9 bases aligning to TRBD1. The CDR3 is made up of 19 amino acids. Per germline, CDR1 LGHNA and CDR2 YSLEER. Trimming removed 1 base from V and 5 bases from J; junction bases left unmatched: 17. The CDR3 DNA sequence: TGCGCCAGCAGCCAAGTTGCCGGGACAGGGAGGGGAGAAGGGACTGAAGCTTTCTTT. It translates to CASSQVAGTGRGEGTEAFF.

This clone was observed a single time. Other nucleotide sequences from this sample produce the same CDR3. V and J are TRBV5-1 and TRBJ2-2, with 12 bases that match TRBD2. After removal of 4 bases from V and 4 bases from J, the junction contained 2 bases not matched to a gene. Per the germline V gene, CDR1 is SGHRS and CDR2 is YFSETQ. The CDR3 spans 15 residues. CDR3 sequence reads: CASSLTSGGTGELFF. The CDR3 DNA reads TGCGCCAGCAGCCTGACTAGCGGGGGCACCGGGGAGCTGTTTTTT.

The V call is TRBV2, the J call TRBJ1-6, with unresolved D. The V end was cut by 3 bases, the J end by 10 bases, with 13 bases between. Germline V gene data show CDR1 as SNHLY and CDR2 as FYNNEI. CDR3 length equals 14 residues. The CDR3 sequence is CASSDRRSDSPLHF. CDR3 in DNA: TGTGCCAGCAGTGACCGCAGGTCCGACTCACCCCTCCACTTT. The full variable domain, completed using reference TRBV2 and TRBJ1-6, is EPEVTQTPSHQVTQMGQEVILRCVPISNHLYFYWYRQILGQKVEFLVSFYNNEISEKSEIFDDQFSVERPDGSNFTLKIRSTKLEDSAMYFCASSDRRSDSPLHFGNGTRLTVT.

The chain joins TRBV7-6 to TRBJ2-5; 9 bases line up with TRBD2. This CDR3 spans 15 amino acids. Germline trimming cut 2 bases from V and 3 bases from J; bases unmatched to any gene: 4. CDR1 is SGHVS, CDR2 FNYEAQ, per germline. The DNA of the CDR3 is TGTGCCAGCAGCTTAAGACTAGCGGAGAAAGAGACCCAGTACTTC. Translation gives CASSLRLAEKETQYF.

V and J are TRBV5-5 and TRBJ2-2; no clear D gene. Germline V gives CDR1 SGHKS, CDR2 YYEKEE (reference sequence). CDR3 length: 14 amino acids. V lost 0 bases and J 1 base, leaving 4 bases between the germline ends. The CDR3: CASSLVGNTGELFF. CDR3 in DNA: TGTGCCAGCAGCTTGGTCGGGAACACCGGGGAGCTGTTTTTT.

The CDR3 sequence is CASSSPGGLYGYTF. The CDR3 nucleotides are TGTGCCAGCAGCTCGCCGGGGGGATTATATGGCTACACCTTC. The rearrangement links TRBV5-4 to TRBJ1-2; tentatively, D is TRBD1 (5 bases). This CDR3 has 14 residues. V was shortened by 3 bases and J by 5 bases, with 14 bases between the two germline ends. Germline V lookup: CDR1 SGHNT, CDR2 YYREEE (reference sequence).

This chain joins TRBV25-1 and TRBJ1-4, with D possibly matching TRBD1 (5 bases). Deletions cut 7 bases from V and 8 bases from J, with 11 bases between. The germline gives CDR1 MGHDK, CDR2 SYGVNS. The CDR3 has 12 residues. The CDR3 DNA follows: TGTGCCAGCAAGGGGCGCGGGGAAAAACTGTTTTTT. Residues: CASKGRGEKLFF. Filled out from reference TRBV25-1 and TRBJ1-4, the complete variable domain reads EADIYQTPRYLVIGTGKKITLECSQTMGHDKMYWYQQDPGMELHLIHYSYGVNSTEKGDLSSESTVSRIRTEHFPLTLESARPSHTSQYLCASKGRGEKLFFGSGTQLSVL.